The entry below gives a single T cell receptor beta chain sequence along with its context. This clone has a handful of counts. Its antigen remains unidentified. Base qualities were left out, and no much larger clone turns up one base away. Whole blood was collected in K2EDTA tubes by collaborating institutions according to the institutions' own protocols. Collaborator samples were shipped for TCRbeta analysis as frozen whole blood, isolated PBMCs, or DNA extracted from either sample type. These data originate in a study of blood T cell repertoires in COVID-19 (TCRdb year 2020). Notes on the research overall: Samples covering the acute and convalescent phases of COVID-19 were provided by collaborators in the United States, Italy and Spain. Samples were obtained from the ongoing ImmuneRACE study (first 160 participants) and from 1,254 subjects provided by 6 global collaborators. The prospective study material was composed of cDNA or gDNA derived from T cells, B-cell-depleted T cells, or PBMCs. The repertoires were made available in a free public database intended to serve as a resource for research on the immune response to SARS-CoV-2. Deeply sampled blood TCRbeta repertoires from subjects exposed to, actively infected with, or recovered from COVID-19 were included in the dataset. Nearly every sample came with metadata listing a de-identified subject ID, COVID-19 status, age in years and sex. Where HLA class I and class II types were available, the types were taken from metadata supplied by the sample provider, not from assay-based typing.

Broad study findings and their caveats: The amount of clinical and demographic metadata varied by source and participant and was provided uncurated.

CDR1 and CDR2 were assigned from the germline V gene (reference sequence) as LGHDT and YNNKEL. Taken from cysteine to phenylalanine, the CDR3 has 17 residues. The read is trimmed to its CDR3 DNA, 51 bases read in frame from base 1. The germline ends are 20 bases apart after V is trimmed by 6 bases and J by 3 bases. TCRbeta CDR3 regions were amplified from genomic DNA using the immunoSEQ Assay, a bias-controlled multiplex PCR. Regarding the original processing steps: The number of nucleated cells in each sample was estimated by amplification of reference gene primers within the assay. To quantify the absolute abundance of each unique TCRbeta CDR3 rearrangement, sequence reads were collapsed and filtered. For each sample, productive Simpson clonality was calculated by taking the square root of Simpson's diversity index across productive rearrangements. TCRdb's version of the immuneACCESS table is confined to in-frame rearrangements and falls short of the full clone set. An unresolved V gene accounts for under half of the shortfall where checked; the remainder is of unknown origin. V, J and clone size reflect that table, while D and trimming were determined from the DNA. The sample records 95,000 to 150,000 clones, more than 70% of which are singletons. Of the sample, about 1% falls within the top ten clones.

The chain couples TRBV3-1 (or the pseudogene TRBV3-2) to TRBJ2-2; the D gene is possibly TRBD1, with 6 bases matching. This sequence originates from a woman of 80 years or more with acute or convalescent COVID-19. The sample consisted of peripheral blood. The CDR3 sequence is CASSVCYREGYTGELFF. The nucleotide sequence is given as TGTGCCAGCAGTGTATGCTACAGGGAAGGGTACACCGGGGAGCTGTTTTTT.